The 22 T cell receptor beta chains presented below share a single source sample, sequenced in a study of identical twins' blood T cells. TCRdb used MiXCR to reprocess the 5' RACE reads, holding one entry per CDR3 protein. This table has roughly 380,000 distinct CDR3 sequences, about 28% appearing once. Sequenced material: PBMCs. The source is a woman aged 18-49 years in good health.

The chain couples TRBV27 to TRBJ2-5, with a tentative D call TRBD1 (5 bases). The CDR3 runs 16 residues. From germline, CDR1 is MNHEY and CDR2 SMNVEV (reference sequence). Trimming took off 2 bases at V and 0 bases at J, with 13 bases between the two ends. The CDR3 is CASSLGAGHHQETQYF. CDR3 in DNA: TGTGCCAGCAGTTTAGGGGCCGGACACCACCAAGAGACCCAGTACTTC.

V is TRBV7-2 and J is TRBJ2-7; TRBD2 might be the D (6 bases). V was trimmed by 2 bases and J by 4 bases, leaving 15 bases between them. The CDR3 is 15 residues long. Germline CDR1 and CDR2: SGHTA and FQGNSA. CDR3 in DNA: TGTGCCAGCAGCTTAACGGGAGAGTCTCCTTACGAGCAGTACTTC. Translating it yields CASSLTGESPYEQYF.

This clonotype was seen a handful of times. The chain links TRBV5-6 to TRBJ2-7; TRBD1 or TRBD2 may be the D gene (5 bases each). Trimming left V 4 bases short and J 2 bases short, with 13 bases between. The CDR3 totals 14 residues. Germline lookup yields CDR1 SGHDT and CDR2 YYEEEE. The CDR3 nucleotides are TGTGCCAGCAGCCACCGGGACGGAACCTACGAGCAGTACTTC. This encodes CASSHRDGTYEQYF.

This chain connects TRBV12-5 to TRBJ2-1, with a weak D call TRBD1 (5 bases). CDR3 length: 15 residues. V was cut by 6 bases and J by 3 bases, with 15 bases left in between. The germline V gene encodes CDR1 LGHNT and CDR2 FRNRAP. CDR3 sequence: CASGLGVSDYNEQFF. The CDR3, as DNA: TGTGCTAGTGGCCTAGGGGTTTCAGACTACAATGAGCAGTTCTTC. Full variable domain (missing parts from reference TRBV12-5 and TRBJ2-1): DARVTQTPRHKVTEMGQEVTMRCQPILGHNTVFWYRQTMMQGLELLAYFRNRAPLDDSGMPKDRFSAEMPDATLATLKIQPSEPRDSAVYFCASGLGVSDYNEQFFGPGTRLTVL.

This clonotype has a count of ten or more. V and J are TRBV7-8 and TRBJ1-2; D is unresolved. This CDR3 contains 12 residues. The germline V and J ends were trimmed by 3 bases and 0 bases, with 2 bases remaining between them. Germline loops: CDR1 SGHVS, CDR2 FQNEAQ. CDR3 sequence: CASSLSNYGYTF. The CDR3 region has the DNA TGTGCCAGCAGCTTGTCTAACTATGGCTACACCTTC.

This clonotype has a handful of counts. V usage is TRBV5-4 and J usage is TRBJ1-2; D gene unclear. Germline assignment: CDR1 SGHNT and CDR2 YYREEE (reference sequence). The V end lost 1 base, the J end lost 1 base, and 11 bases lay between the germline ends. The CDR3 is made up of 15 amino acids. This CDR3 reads CASSLMGGGNYGYTF. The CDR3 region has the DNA TGTGCCAGCAGCTTGATGGGAGGCGGTAACTATGGCTACACCTTC.

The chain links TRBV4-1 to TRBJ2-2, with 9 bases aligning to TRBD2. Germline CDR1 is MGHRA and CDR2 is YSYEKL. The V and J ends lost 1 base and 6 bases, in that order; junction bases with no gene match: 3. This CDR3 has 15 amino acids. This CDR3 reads CASSQGAGGPGELFF. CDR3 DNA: TGCGCCAGCAGCCAAGGAGCGGGAGGTCCCGGGGAGCTGTTTTTT.

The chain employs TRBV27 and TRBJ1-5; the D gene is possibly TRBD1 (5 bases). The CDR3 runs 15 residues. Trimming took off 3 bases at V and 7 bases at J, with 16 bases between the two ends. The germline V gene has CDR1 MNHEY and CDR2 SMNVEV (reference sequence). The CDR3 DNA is TGTGCCAGCAGTTTGGGGCGCCCTAGTGGCCAGCCCCAGCATTTT. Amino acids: CASSLGRPSGQPQHF.

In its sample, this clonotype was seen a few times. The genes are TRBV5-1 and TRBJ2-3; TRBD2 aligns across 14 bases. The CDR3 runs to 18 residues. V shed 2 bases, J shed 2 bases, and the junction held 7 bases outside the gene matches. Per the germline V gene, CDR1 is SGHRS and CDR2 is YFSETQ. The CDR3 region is CASSLVTSGGVATDTQYF. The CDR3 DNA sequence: TGCGCCAGCAGCTTAGTGACTAGCGGGGGGGTTGCCACAGATACGCAGTATTTT.

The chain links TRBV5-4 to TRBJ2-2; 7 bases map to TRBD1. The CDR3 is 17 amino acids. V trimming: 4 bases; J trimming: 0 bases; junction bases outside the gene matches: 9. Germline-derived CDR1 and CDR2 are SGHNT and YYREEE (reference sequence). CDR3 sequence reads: CASSTRLTGTNTGELFF. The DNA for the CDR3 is TGTGCCAGCAGCACTAGACTGACAGGGACGAACACCGGGGAGCTGTTTTTT.

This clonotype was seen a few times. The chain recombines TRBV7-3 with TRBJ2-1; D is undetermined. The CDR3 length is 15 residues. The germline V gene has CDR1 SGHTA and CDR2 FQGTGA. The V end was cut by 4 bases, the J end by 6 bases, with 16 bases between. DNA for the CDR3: TGTGCCAGCAGCTGGCTTATGGCTTCAGTCAATGAGCAGTTCTTC. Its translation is CASSWLMASVNEQFF.

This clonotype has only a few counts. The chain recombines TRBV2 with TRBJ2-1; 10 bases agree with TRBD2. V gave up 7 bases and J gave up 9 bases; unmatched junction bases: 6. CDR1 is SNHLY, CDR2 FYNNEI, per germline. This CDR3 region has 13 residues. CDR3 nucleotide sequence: TGTGCCAGCAAAGAGCGGGAGGGCCCTGAGCAGTTCTTC. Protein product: CASKEREGPEQFF.

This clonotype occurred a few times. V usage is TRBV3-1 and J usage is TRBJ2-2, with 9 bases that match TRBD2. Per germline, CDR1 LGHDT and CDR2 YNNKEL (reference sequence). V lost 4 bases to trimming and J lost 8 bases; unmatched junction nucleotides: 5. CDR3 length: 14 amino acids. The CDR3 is CASSLRTSEGELFF. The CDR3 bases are TGTGCCAGCAGCCTCCGGACTAGCGAAGGGGAGCTGTTTTTT.

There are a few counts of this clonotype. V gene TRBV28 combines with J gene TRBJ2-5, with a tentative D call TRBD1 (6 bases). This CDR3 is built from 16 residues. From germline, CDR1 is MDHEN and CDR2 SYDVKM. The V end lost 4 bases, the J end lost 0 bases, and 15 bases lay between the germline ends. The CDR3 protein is CASSSPGHVYQETQYF. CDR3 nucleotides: TGTGCCAGCAGTTCCCCGGGACACGTGTACCAAGAGACCCAGTACTTC.

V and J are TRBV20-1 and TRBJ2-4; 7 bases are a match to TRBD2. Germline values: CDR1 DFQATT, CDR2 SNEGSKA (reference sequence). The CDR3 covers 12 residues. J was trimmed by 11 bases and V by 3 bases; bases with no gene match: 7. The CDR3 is CSASPQAGVQYF. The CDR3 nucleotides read TGCAGTGCTAGCCCCCAGGCGGGAGTTCAGTACTTC.

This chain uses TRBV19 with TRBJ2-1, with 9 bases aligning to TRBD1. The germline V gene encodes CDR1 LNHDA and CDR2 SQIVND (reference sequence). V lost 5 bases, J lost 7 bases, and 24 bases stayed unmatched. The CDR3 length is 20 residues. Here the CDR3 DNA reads TGTGCCAGTAGTTCCTGGTTGGGGACACAGGGGGCGCCGAAGGGGAATGAGCAGTTCTTC. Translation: CASSSWLGTQGAPKGNEQFF.

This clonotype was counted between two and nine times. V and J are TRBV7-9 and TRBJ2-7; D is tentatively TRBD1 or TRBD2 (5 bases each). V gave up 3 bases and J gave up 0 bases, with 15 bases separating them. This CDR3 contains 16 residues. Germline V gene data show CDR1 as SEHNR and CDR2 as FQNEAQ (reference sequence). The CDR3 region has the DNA TGTGCCAGCAGCTTGTTCGGGACGCCCAGCTCCTACGAGCAGTACTTC. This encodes CASSLFGTPSSYEQYF. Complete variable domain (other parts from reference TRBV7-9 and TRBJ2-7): DTGVSQNPRHKITKRGQNVTFRCDPISEHNRLYWYRQTLGQGPEFLTYFQNEAQLEKSRLLSDRFSAERPKGSFSTLEIQRTEQGDSAMYLCASSLFGTPSSYEQYFGPGTRLTVT.

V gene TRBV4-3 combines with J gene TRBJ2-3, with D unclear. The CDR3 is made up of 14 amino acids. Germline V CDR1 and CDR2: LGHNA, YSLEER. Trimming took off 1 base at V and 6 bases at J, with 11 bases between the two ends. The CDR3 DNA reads TGCGCCAGCAGCCAAGTCCCCCACTTGGATACGCAGTATTTT. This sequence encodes CASSQVPHLDTQYF.

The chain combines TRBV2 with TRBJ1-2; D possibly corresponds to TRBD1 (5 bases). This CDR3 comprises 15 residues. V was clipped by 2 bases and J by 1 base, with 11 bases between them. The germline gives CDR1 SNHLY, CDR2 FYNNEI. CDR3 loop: CASSERGALNYGYTF. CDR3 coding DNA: TGTGCCAGCAGTGAACGAGGGGCTCTTAACTATGGCTACACCTTC.

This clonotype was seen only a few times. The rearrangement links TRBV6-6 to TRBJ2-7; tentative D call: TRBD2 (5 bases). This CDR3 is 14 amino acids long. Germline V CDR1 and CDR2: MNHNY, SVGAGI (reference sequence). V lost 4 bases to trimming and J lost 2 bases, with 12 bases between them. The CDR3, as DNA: TGTGCCAGCAGTTCGACCGTAGCGACCTACGAGCAGTACTTC. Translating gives CASSSTVATYEQYF.

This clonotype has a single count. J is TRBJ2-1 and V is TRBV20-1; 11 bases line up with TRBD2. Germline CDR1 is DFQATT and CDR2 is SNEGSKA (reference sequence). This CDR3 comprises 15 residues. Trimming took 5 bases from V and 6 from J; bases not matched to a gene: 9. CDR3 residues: CSAGSGLAVVNEQFF. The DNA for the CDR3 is TGCAGTGCTGGATCGGGACTAGCGGTTGTCAATGAGCAGTTCTTC.

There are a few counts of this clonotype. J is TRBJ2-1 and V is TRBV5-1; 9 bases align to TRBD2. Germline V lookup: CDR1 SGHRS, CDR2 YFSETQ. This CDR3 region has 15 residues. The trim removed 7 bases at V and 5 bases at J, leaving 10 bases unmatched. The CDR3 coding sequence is TGCGCCAGCGCACCTGGACTAGCGCAAAACAATGAGCAGTTCTTC. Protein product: CASAPGLAQNNEQFF.